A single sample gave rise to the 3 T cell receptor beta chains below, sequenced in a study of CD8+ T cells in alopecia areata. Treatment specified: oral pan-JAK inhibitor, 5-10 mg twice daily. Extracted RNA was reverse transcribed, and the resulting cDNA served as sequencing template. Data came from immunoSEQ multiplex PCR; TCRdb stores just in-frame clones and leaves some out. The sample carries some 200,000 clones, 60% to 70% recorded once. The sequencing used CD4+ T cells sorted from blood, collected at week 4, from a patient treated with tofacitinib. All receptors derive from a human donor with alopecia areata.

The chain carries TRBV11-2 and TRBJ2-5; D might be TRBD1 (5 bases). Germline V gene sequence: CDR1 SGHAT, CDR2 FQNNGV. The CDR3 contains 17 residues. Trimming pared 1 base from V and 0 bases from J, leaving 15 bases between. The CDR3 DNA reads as TGTGCCAGCAGCTTAGCATCGTCCCCAGGGAACCAAGAGACCCAGTACTTC. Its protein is CASSLASSPGNQETQYF.

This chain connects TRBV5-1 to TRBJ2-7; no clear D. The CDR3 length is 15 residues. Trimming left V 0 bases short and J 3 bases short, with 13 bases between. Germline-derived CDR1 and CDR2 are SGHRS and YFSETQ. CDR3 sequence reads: CASSLVTGPGYEQYF. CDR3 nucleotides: TGCGCCAGCAGCTTGGTTACGGGCCCGGGCTACGAGCAGTACTTC.

CDR3 in DNA: TGCGCCAGCAGCCAAGAAACTAGCGGATGGGGGACCCAGTACTTC. Translated, it gives CASSQETSGWGTQYF. The rearrangement uses TRBV4-1 and TRBJ2-5; the match to TRBD2 covers 8 bases. Germline V gene data show CDR1 as MGHRA and CDR2 as YSYEKL. The trim removed 0 bases at V and 7 bases at J, leaving 7 bases unmatched. The CDR3 runs 15 residues.